This T cell receptor (beta chain) was obtained from a study of cytomegalovirus exposure and HLA in healthy donors. Study observations and caveats: What a later analysis showed was that several of the most significant clusters appeared linked to common viral pathogens. A highly shared variant cluster was judged a likely technical artifact. A later analysis found most CMV-associated TCR beta chains apparently HLA-restricted.

This clone was observed a handful of times. Its antigen is currently unknown. There are 14 residues in the CDR3. Germline CDR1 reads MNHEY; CDR2 reads SMNVEV (reference sequence). With V trimmed by 5 bases and J by 12 bases, 11 bases remained unmatched. This PCR relied on a set of 60 Vbeta primers and 13 Jbeta primers. The data were produced by immunoSEQ multiplex PCR, yet TCRdb's version contains in-frame clones alone and is incomplete. Of under 300,000 clones listed, approximately 80% are singletons. The source is a woman aged 55 to 70 in good health and CMV-seropositive. The rearrangement links TRBV27 to TRBJ2-2, with 8 bases matching TRBD1. Sequenced sample: PBMCs. CDR3 loop: CASSNYQGAYKLFF. For the CDR3, the DNA is TGTGCCAGCAGTAACTATCAGGGGGCCTATAAGCTGTTTTTT.